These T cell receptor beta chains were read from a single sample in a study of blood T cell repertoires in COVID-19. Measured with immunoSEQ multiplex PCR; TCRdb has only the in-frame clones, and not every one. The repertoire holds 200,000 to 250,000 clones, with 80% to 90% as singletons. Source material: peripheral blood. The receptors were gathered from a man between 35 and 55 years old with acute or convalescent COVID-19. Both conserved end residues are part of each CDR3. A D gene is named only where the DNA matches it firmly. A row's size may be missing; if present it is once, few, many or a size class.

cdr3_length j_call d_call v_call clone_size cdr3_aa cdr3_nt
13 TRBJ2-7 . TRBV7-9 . CASSWRGIPEQYF TGTGCCAGCAGCTGGAGGGGCATTCCCGAGCAGTACTTC
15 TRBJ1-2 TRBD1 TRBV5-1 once CASSLATTGGAGYTF TGCGCCAGCAGCTTGGCCACTACAGGGGGCGCTGGCTACACCTTC
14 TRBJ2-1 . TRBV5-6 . CASSFQGGYNEQFF TGTGCCAGCAGCTTTCAGGGGGGCTACAATGAGCAGTTCTTC
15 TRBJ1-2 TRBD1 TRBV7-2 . CASSFHRDRVYGYTF TGTGCCAGCAGCTTTCACCGGGACAGGGTATATGGCTACACCTTC
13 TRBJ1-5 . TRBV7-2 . CASSEPGNQPQHF TGTGCCAGCAGCGAGCCAGGTAATCAGCCCCAGCATTTT
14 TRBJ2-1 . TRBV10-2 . CASRDEGLYNEQFF TGCGCCAGCAGAGACGAGGGACTCTACAATGAGCAGTTCTTC
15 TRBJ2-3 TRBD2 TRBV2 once CASSLGLAGADTQYF TGTGCCAGCAGTTTGGGACTAGCCGGGGCAGATACGCAGTATTTT
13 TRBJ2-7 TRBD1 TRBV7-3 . CASTSPEGARGYF TGTGCCAGCACCTCCCCCGAGGGGGCCCGGGGGTACTTC
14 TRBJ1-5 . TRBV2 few CASNWGGPQQPQHF TGTGCCAGCAATTGGGGGGGGCCCCAGCAGCCCCAGCATTTT
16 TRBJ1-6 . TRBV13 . CASSSSGGSYNSPLHF TGTGCCAGCAGCTCGTCGGGGGGTTCCTATAATTCACCCCTCCACTTT
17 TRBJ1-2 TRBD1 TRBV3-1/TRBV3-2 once CASSAQVFWGQGSGYTF TGTGCCAGCAGCGCCCAAGTCTTCTGGGGACAGGGGTCAGGCTACACCTTC
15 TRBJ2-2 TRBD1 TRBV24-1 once CATSADRANTGELFF TGTGCCACCTCAGCAGACAGGGCGAACACCGGGGAGCTGTTTTTT
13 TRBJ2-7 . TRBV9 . CASSGTVSYEQYF TGTGCCAGCAGCGGGACAGTATCCTACGAGCAGTACTTC
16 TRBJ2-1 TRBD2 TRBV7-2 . CASSHSGGGVYNEQFF TGTGCCAGCAGCCACTCCGGCGGGGGGGTCTACAATGAGCAGTTCTTC
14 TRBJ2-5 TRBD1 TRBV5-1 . CASSYRGEGETQYF TGCGCCAGCAGCTACAGGGGTGAGGGCGAGACCCAGTACTTC
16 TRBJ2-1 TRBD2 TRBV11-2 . CASSLGTAGNYNEQFF TGTGCCAGCAGCTTAGGAACAGCGGGGAACTACAATGAGCAGTTCTTC
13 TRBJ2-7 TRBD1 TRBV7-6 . CASSFGTGREQYF TGTGCCAGCAGCTTCGGGACAGGGCGCGAGCAGTACTTC
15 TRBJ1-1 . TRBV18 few CASSPPAGAGTEAFF TGTGCCAGCTCACCACCCGCGGGGGCGGGCACTGAAGCTTTCTTT
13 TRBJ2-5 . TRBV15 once CATRIGGVETQYF TGTGCCACCAGGATCGGGGGTGTGGAGACCCAGTACTTC
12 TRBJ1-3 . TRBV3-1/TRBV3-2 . CASSYSGNTIYF TGTGCCAGCAGCTACTCTGGAAACACCATATATTTT
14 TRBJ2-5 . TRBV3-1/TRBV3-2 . CASSQGSRGETQYF TGTGCCAGCAGCCAAGGCAGTCGCGGAGAGACCCAGTACTTC
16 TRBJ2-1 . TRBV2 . CASSVGPGNPYNEQFF TGTGCCAGCAGTGTAGGTCCAGGGAACCCCTACAATGAGCAGTTCTTC
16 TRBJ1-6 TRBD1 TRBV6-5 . CASSLTETRQGSPLHF TGTGCCAGCAGTTTGACAGAAACCCGACAGGGCTCACCCCTCCACTTT
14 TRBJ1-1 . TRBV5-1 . CASRARQVNTEAFF TGCGCCAGCAGGGCGAGACAGGTAAATACTGAAGCTTTCTTT
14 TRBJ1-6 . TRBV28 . CASSLGQLGSPLHF TGTGCCAGCAGTTTAGGGCAGTTAGGTTCACCCCTCCACTTT
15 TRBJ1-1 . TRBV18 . CASSPPEATFTEAFF TGTGCCAGCTCACCACCCGAAGCGACCTTCACTGAAGCTTTCTTT
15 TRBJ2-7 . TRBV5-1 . CASSLIGGAIDEQYF TGCGCCAGCAGCTTGATCGGAGGGGCAATCGACGAGCAGTACTTC
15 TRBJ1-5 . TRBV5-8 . CASSLGDSSYQPQHF TGTGCCAGCAGCTTAGGAGACAGCAGCTATCAGCCCCAGCATTTT
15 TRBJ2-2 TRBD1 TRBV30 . CAWMGDRADTGELFF TGTGCCTGGATGGGTGACAGGGCGGACACCGGGGAGCTGTTTTTT
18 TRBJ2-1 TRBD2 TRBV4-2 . CASSPVPLAGGSYNEQFF TGTGCCAGCAGCCCTGTACCATTAGCGGGGGGTTCCTACAATGAGCAGTTCTTC
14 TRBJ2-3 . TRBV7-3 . CASSRAGNTDTQYF TGTGCCAGCTCGCGGGCAGGTAACACAGATACGCAGTATTTT
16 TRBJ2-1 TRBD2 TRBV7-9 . CASSSPGTSGNNEQFF TGTGCCAGCAGCTCCCCCGGGACTAGCGGTAACAATGAGCAGTTCTTC
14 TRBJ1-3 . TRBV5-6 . CASSLREKGNTIYF TGTGCCAGCAGCTTGAGGGAGAAGGGAAACACCATATATTTT